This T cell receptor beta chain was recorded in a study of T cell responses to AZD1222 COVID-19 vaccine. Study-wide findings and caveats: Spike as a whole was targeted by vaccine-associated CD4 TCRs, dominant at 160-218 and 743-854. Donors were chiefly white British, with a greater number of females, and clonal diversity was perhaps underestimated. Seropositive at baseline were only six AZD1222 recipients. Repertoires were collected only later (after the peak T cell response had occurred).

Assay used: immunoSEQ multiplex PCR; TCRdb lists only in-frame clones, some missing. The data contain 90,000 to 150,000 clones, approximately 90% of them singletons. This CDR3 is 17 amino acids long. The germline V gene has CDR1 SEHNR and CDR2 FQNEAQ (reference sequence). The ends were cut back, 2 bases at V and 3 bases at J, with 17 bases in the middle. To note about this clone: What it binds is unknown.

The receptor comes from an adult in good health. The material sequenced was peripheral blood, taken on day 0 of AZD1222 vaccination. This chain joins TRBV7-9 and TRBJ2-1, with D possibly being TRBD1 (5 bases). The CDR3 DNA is TGTGCCAGCAGCTTAAAATTCCGGCTACAGGTCTACAATGAGCAGTTCTTC. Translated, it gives CASSLKFRLQVYNEQFF.